The source of this T cell receptor (beta chain) is a study of cytomegalovirus exposure and HLA in healthy donors (dated by TCRdb to about 2017). Background for the entire study: An earlier analysis of some 500 of the donors reported about 290 Gb of sequence data and 100 million to 130 million unique TCR beta sequences from about 200 million T cells. An early release that covered fewer than 750 HLA-typed donors contained around 330 gigabases of sequencing data and around 85 million unique TCR sequences. Of the 300 to 450 genotyped donors, about 80% fell in the genetic ancestry cluster associated with self-reported Caucasian donors. The study was designed to test whether signatures of past pathogen exposure could be identified by cataloging public T cell receptors. Using immunosequencing, the study profiled T cell repertoires from around 670 subjects and related those repertoires to cytomegalovirus serostatus. Along with the approximately 650-subject first cohort, a separate validation cohort of over 90 different subjects was used. The study combined high-throughput TCR immunosequencing, statistical association of individual TCRs with disease status, and machine learning to predict cytomegalovirus infection status. A later analysis re-examined previously published TCR beta repertoires from 610 or so donors and added high-resolution HLA genotyping to investigate patterns of TCR occurrence. In the later analysis, no new phenotypic data were used to find candidate immune exposures; instead, reliance was placed on TCR beta sequences and their occurrence across donors. To decide whether each TCR beta V gene segment behaved as functional or pseudogenic, an earlier analysis of several hundred of the donors relied on high-throughput TCR beta sequencing. Donor age, sex, ethnicity and CMV serostatus were collected together with the repertoire data. Genome-wide SNP genotypes for about three fifths of the roughly 670 donors were used in a later genetic analysis, which treated that subset as a discovery cohort. Every discovery cohort repertoire had been produced on one sequencing platform. HLA typing covered class I and class II loci at four-digit resolution. Typing coverage varied by locus: about 620-630 donors for A, B, C, DRB1 and DQB1; more than 500 for DQA1; approximately 610 for DPA1; roughly 470 for DPB1. Roughly five DR-DQ haplotypes were treated as single units for association and clustering because of strong linkage in the cohort. On average, roughly 200,000 unique TCR beta nucleotide sequences were sequenced per donor among 350 to 400 genotyped donors of the cohort, with 15% to 20% of those sequences being non-productive.

Trimming at the junction amounts to 4 bases on V and 2 bases on J, and the germline ends lie 12 bases apart. The CDR3 goes from the cysteine to the phenylalanine over 14 residues. Only the CDR3 part of the read is kept: 42 bases, read in frame from the first base. In the germline V gene, CDR1 corresponds to SGDLS and CDR2 to YYNGEE. Paper-wide results and their limitations: In an earlier analysis of fewer than 700 of the donors, most TCR beta V segments appeared in productive rearrangements about 87% or about 30% of the time, broadly matching IMGT annotations. Because the 87-base-pair reads could not distinguish some IMGT-functional V segments, including TRBV6-2 and TRBV6-3, those segments were excluded. Because counts were too low, about 15 rarely observed V segments, including chromosome 9 orphons, were left out of the earlier analysis of roughly 600 of the donors. Presence/absence analyses assumed roughly uniform sequencing depth across donors, an assumption that may not hold. A later analysis found that most CMV-associated TCR beta chains appeared HLA-restricted, with HLA associations seemingly driven largely by CMV exposure. In a later analysis, TCR association rates were found to vary across HLA loci, with the most associated TCRs seen for DRB1 alleles and the fewest for HLA-C alleles. A cluster of highly shared sequence variants was judged likely to represent a technical artifact of the sequencing pipeline. Immune exposure information for the cohort was limited to CMV serostatus. Because HLA typing was missing for some donors at each locus, association tests included only the typed subset. Most TCR sequences were seen in very few donors, while some public TCRs were found in many individuals. The classifier was reported to diagnose cytomegalovirus status with high specificity and sensitivity in both the original and validation cohorts. Only TCR beta chains were sequenced in this cohort, and the absence of alpha or paired-chain data limited detectable features. The authors suggested that the approach could potentially be generalized to other disease states and immunological phenotypes. Correlated functional status among segregating V segments might be attributable to linkage disequilibrium, but an unknown experimental factor could not be ruled out. According to a later genetic analysis, donors in an Asian-associated ancestry cluster had fewer N-insertions in productive TCRs than the approximately 700-donor mean. At a false discovery rate of 0.05, a later analysis linked under 20,000 TCR beta sequences to specific HLA alleles. In a later analysis, several top co-occurrence clusters were reported to appear linked to parvovirus B19, influenza, CMV and Epstein-Barr virus. In a later analysis, HLA-associated TCR beta chains showed more clonal expansion and lower generation probabilities than non-associated chains that were equally common. Assigning TCR associations to individual alleles was difficult when HLA alleles, especially DR and DQ, strongly co-occurred. The study gave a list of over 150 TCR beta chains associated with cytomegalovirus. An association between a missense DCLRE1C variant and V-gene and J-gene trimming of TCR beta chains was found in a later genetic analysis and replicated in an independent cohort. A few of the identified cytomegalovirus-associated TCR beta chains were confirmed in vitro to be specific for cytomegalovirus antigens. A further reported finding was that TCR beta sequences accurately predicted the HLA-A and HLA-B alleles for most subjects in the first cohort.

Libraries were built with the immunoSEQ multiplex PCR assay. A mixture of 60 forward primers for TCR Vbeta segments and 13 reverse primers for TCR Jbeta segments was used in the multiplex PCR. Amplification of the CDR3 region of rearranged TCR beta genes was performed with a multiplex PCR assay on genomic DNA. Amplified TCR beta libraries were sequenced as 87-base-pair reads on the Illumina HiSeq System. The authors' pipeline ran thus. Across the roughly 670 repertoires, a later analysis counted some 81 million unique TCR beta chains, approximately 12 million of which were shared by at least two donors. A nearest-neighbor algorithm error-corrected the raw reads and collapsed the reads into unique sequences, merging closely related sequences to remove PCR and sequencing errors. V, D and J gene segments were assigned by aligning CDR3 sequences to IMGT reference sequences. For a sequence to be retained, a match of at least six nucleotides to both a V gene segment and a J gene segment was required. A rearrangement counted as productive if the CDR3 had no stop codons and remained in frame with V and J, and every other rearrangement counted as non-productive. CDR3 was defined by IMGT convention, running from the second conserved V-encoded cysteine to the conserved J-encoded phenylalanine. Sequences without an unambiguous match to a single V gene segment were excluded from the earlier analysis of about 600 of the donors. An earlier analysis of 550 to 650 of the donors classified V segments as functional when productive rearrangements were above 56.7% and as segregating when the standard deviation between donors was above 5%. To diagnose cytomegalovirus status from the catalog of TCR beta chain sequences, a statistical classification framework was built. V and J gene assignment, in a later analysis, came from comparing TCR nucleotide sequences with IMGT/GENE-DB human TR gene sequences. A later analysis assigned CDR3 sequences and most-parsimonious VDJ recombination scenarios with the TCRdist pipeline. In a later analysis, each TCR beta chain was defined by its CDR3 amino acid sequence together with its V-gene family, and reads lacking a unique V-gene family were excluded. As a way to deal with suspected cross-contamination and a sequencing artifact, a later analysis dropped more than 500 nucleotide sequences that were highly shared and had low generation probability. For each public chain, a later analysis derived a clonal expansion index from normalized ranks of inferred template counts within each repertoire. In a later analysis, generation probabilities were computed using a VDJ recombination model fitted to out-of-frame rearrangements, and the results were checked against IGoR. Hypergeometric tests were used in a later analysis to score TCR-TCR, TCR-HLA and TCR-CMV co-occurrence, with a repertoire-size bias correction applied to the TCR pairs. False discovery rates were estimated in a later analysis by permuting HLA or CMV assignments 20 times. In a later analysis, co-occurring TCRs were grouped using DBSCAN, with TCRdist sequence similarity added in when clustering inside HLA-allele-positive subsets. For co-occurrence clustering, repertoires with fewer than 30,000 or more than 120,000 public chains were excluded, along with five repertoires with anomalous nucleotide sharing. As stored in TCRdb, this immuneACCESS dataset retains in-frame rearrangements with V and J assigned. A fraction of the clones does not appear; measured against another copy, unresolved V genes explain less than half of the discrepancy, and the remainder lacks a known reason. Clonal size and the V and J genes are those of that table, whereas D and trimming came from the DNA. This sample has approximately 280,000 clones in its table, and around 86% of those were observed once. 3.5% to 4.5% of the sample is taken by the ten largest.

The cohort comprised 666 healthy bone marrow donors. All cohort members were sampled while nominally healthy, although unrecorded immune exposures were likely present. The donor tested CMV seropositive, placing the donor among the 250 to 350 seropositive members of the cohort. Each donor provided a peripheral blood sample, and peripheral blood mononuclear cells were used for TCR beta sequencing. Genomic DNA extraction from the blood cell samples was performed with the Qiagen DNeasy Blood Extraction Kit. In the case of this clone: Its cognate antigen has yet to be identified. No base quality information exists; no much larger clone differs at one position.

This sequence was found in a man aged 35-49 years in good health and CMV-seropositive. Input material: PBMCs. Recombination connected TRBV9 to TRBJ1-1; TRBD1 could be the D gene, as 6 bases match. The CDR3 is CASSTLTGNTEAFF. The bases read TGTGCCAGCAGCACCTTGACAGGAAACACTGAAGCTTTCTTT.